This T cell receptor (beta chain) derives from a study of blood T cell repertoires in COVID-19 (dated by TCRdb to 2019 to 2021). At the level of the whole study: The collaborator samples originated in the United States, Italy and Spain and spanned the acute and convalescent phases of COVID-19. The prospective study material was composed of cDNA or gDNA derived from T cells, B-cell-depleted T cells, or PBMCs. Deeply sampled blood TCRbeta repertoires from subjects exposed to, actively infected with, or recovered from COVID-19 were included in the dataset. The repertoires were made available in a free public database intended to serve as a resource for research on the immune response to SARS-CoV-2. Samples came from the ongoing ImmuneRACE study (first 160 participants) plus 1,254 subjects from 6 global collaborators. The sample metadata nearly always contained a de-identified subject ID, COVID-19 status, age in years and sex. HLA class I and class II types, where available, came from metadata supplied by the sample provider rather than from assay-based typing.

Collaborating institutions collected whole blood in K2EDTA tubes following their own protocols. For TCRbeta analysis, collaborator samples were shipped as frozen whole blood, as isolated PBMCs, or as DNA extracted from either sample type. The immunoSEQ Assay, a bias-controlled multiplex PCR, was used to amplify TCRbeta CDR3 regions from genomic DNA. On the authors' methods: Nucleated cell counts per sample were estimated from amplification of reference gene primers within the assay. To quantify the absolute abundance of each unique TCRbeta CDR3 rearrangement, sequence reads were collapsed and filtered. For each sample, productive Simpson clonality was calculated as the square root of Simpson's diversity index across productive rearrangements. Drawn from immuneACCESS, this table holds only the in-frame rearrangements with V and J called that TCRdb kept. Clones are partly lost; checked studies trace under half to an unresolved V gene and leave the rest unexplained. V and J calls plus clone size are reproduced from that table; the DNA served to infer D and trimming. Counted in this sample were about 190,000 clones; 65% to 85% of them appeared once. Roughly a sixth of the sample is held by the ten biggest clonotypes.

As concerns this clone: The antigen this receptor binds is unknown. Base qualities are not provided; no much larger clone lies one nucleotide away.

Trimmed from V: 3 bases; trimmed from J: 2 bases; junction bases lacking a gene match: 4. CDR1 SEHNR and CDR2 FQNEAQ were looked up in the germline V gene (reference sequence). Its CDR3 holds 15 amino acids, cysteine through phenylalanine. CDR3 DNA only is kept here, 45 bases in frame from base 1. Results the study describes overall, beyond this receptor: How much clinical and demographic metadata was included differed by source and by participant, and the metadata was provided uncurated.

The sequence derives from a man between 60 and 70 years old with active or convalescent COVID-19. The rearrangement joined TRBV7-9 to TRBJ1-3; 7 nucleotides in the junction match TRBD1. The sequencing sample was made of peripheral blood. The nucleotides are TGTGCCAGCAGCTTGTCGACAGGGACTGGAAACACCATATATTTT. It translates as CASSLSTGTGNTIYF.